The rows below give T cell receptor beta chains drawn from one sample of a study of beta chain features in type 1 diabetes. Here immunoSEQ multiplex PCR was the method, and the copy in TCRdb shows in-frame clones only, minus some. The sample carries about 360,000 clones, around 12% recorded once. The sequenced sample was naive CD4+ T cells from blood. These receptors were taken from a man aged 18 to 30 in good health. Both conserved end residues are part of each CDR3. A D gene is named only where the DNA matches it firmly. Some rows mark clone size as missing; the rest say once, few, many or name a class of expanded clone.

clone_size,j_call,v_call,d_call,cdr3_nt,cdr3_aa
.,TRBJ2-1,TRBV5-4,.,TGTGCCAGCAGTCGTAGTGGTGGGCTACCCGGCAATGAGCAGTTCTTC,CASSRSGGLPGNEQFF
.,TRBJ2-2,TRBV5-1,TRBD2,TGCGCCAGCAGCACGCTACTAGCGGGAGGCGCCCGTGGCGGGGAGCTGTTTTTT,CASSTLLAGGARGGELFF
.,TRBJ2-7,TRBV4-3,TRBD2,TGCGCCAGCAGCCAAGAGCGGGGGGGCTGGTACGAGCAGTACTTC,CASSQERGGWYEQYF
.,TRBJ2-2,TRBV7-2,.,TGTGCCAGCAGCCTACAGGGTCGGAACACCGGGGAGCTGTTTTTT,CASSLQGRNTGELFF
.,TRBJ2-6,TRBV7-3,TRBD2,TGTGCCAGCAGCTTAGGGGCGGGGGGCGGCTCTGGGGCCAACGTCCTGACTTTC,CASSLGAGGGSGANVLTF
few,TRBJ2-1,TRBV5-4,.,TGTGCCAGCAGCCCCGACAGGCTTGAGCAGTTCTTC,CASSPDRLEQFF
few,TRBJ2-5,TRBV18,.,TGTGCCAGCTCACCTGGTCGCCAGCAAGAGACCCAGTACTTC,CASSPGRQQETQYF
.,TRBJ1-1,TRBV4-1,.,TGCGCCAGCAGCCAGACCCCGGGACAAGTTGAAGCTTTCTTT,CASSQTPGQVEAFF
few,TRBJ1-1,TRBV9,TRBD1,TGTGCCAGCAGCGCCGGACAGGGGACTGAAGCTTTCTTT,CASSAGQGTEAFF
few,TRBJ2-7,TRBV7-2,.,TGTGCCAGCAGCCGGACAGTAACATCCTACGAGCAGTACTTC,CASSRTVTSYEQYF
few,TRBJ2-6,TRBV9,TRBD2,TGTGCCAGCAGCCTGGGAGGGGTTGGGGCCAACGTCCTGACTTTC,CASSLGGVGANVLTF
.,TRBJ2-7,TRBV4-1,TRBD1,TGCGCCAGCAGCAACTCGCACCGGGACAGCAAGTACGAGCAGTACTTC,CASSNSHRDSKYEQYF
few,TRBJ2-7,TRBV25-1,TRBD1,TGTGCCAGCGACCGACAGGGGGGTCTCGAGCAGTACTTC,CASDRQGGLEQYF
.,TRBJ2-5,TRBV9,TRBD2,TGTGCCAGCAGCGTAGGAGCGGGAGAATATGAGACCCAGTACTTC,CASSVGAGEYETQYF
.,TRBJ1-5,TRBV28,TRBD1,TGTGCCAGCAGTTCGACCCCCGGGACAGGCAATCAGCCCCAGCATTTT,CASSSTPGTGNQPQHF
.,TRBJ2-3,TRBV4-2,TRBD2,TGTGCCAGCAGCCAAGGCGGTAGCGGGGGGCTCACAGATACGCAGTATTTT,CASSQGGSGGLTDTQYF
.,TRBJ1-2,TRBV30,TRBD1,TGTGCCCAAACAGGGGGGGTTATCTATGGCTACACCTTC,CAQTGGVIYGYTF
few,TRBJ2-7,TRBV29-1,.,TGCAGCGTGGCACCTACAGGGTCCCTACGAGAGCAGTACTTC,CSVAPTGSLREQYF
few,TRBJ2-1,TRBV27,TRBD2,TGTGCCAGCAGTTCCCGCTCCCGTTTAGCGGGCAATGAGCAGTTCTTC,CASSSRSRLAGNEQFF
few,TRBJ2-1,TRBV19,.,TGTGCCAGTAGTAGGACACACTACAATGAGCAGTTCTTC,CASSRTHYNEQFF
few,TRBJ2-7,TRBV7-2,.,TGTGCCAGCAGTTTAACGGGGTGGAGTGGAAGGAACGAGCAGTACTTC,CASSLTGWSGRNEQYF
few,TRBJ2-5,TRBV7-6,.,TGTGCCAGCAGCTTAGGGGGCGTAGAGACCCAGTACTTC,CASSLGGVETQYF
few,TRBJ1-2,TRBV9,.,TGTGCCAGCAGCGTAGTTTCAGGATCCGGCTACACCTTC,CASSVVSGSGYTF
few,TRBJ2-1,TRBV19,.,TGTGCCAGTAGTATTCCGGGCAGGGTAAGCTTCAATGAGCAGTTCTTC,CASSIPGRVSFNEQFF
few,TRBJ2-7,TRBV7-9,.,TGTGCCAGCACCCATAGCCAGGGTATCTACGAGCAGTACTTC,CASTHSQGIYEQYF
.,TRBJ1-2,TRBV4-3,.,TGCGCCAGCAGCCAAGAGGTACGGACTTATGGCTACACCTTC,CASSQEVRTYGYTF
.,TRBJ2-1,TRBV7-2,.,TGTGCCAGTACTTCTCCCGGTCCACGGAATGAGCAGTTCTTC,CASTSPGPRNEQFF
few,TRBJ1-1,TRBV9,TRBD1,TGTGCCAGCAGCTCGGACAGGGGTAACACTGAAGCTTTCTTT,CASSSDRGNTEAFF
.,TRBJ2-1,TRBV5-1,.,TGCGCCAGCAGGTTGATAGCGGATCACTACAATGAGCAGTTCTTC,CASRLIADHYNEQFF
.,TRBJ2-7,TRBV5-1,.,TGCGCCAGCAGCCCTGCCTACTCCTACGAGCAGTACTTC,CASSPAYSYEQYF
few,TRBJ2-1,TRBV6-5,TRBD2,TGTGCCAGCAGTTACTCGACAGCGGGGGGGCAGAATGAGCAGTTCTTC,CASSYSTAGGQNEQFF
.,TRBJ2-1,TRBV4-1,.,TGCGCCAGCAGATCCCGAGGCGACCGGGGAGAGCAGTTCTTC,CASRSRGDRGEQFF
few,TRBJ1-1,TRBV2,.,TGTGCCAGCGTAACAGGGTACGCTGAAGCTTTCTTT,CASVTGYAEAFF
.,TRBJ1-2,TRBV28,TRBD1,TGTGCCAGCAGTTACAGGGGTTTTAATGGCTACACCTTC,CASSYRGFNGYTF
once,TRBJ1-2,TRBV29-1,TRBD1,TGCAGCGTTGCCGGACAGGACGTAAACTATGGCTACACCTTC,CSVAGQDVNYGYTF
.,TRBJ1-5,TRBV30,.,TGTGCCTGGAGTGTACTAAGGGGGACTCAGCCCCAGCATTTT,CAWSVLRGTQPQHF
.,TRBJ1-1,TRBV19,TRBD1,TGTGCCAGTAGTGGACAGGGGGCAGGGGACACTGAAGCTTTCTTT,CASSGQGAGDTEAFF
few,TRBJ2-2,TRBV5-1,.,TGCGCCAGCAGCTTGTCTGCGGGATCGATTATCGGGGAGCTGTTTTTT,CASSLSAGSIIGELFF
few,TRBJ2-2,TRBV29-1,TRBD2,TGCAGCGTTGACCCTAGCGGGAGGGCCGGGGAGCTGTTTTTT,CSVDPSGRAGELFF
few,TRBJ2-3,TRBV7-9,.,TGTGCCAGCAGCCCTTATATACAGGGTTTCCGCACAGATACGCAGTATTTT,CASSPYIQGFRTDTQYF
.,TRBJ2-7,TRBV19,TRBD2,TGTGCCAGTAGTGGGACTAGCGGGAGGGTCGACGAGCAGTACTTC,CASSGTSGRVDEQYF
few,TRBJ2-7,TRBV19,.,TGTGCCAGTAGTCCCGACAGGAGAGTCTACGAGCAGTACTTC,CASSPDRRVYEQYF
.,TRBJ2-3,TRBV9,TRBD1,TGTGCCAGCAGCAGGAGGACAGGGGTTGAAGATACGCAGTATTTT,CASSRRTGVEDTQYF
.,TRBJ2-7,TRBV2,TRBD2,TGTGCCAGCAGATTCTCAGGGAGGGGTGAGCAGTACTTC,CASRFSGRGEQYF
few,TRBJ1-5,TRBV30,TRBD1,TGTGCCGGTAGCACAGGGGGCGTTCAGCCCCAGCATTTT,CAGSTGGVQPQHF
.,TRBJ2-2,TRBV9,.,TGTGCCAGCAGCGTAGAAACTAGTTCCGGGGAGCTGTTTTTT,CASSVETSSGELFF
.,TRBJ2-1,TRBV11-2,TRBD2,TGTGCCAGCAGCACCCTAGCGGGAGTCTTTGAGCAGTTCTTC,CASSTLAGVFEQFF
few,TRBJ2-3,TRBV5-1,TRBD2,TGCGCCAGCAGCTTGAGCGGTAGCGGGAGAAAGTCAGATACGCAGTATTTT,CASSLSGSGRKSDTQYF